The rows below give T cell receptor beta chains drawn from one sample of a study of CD8+ T cells in alopecia areata. Sequenced by immunoSEQ multiplex PCR; TCRdb stores in-frame clones only, minus some. The sample comprises some 210,000 clones, approximately 61% of which are singletons, and just over 0.45% rests with the top ten. The source was CD4+ T cells sorted from blood, collected at week 0. The receptors were gathered from a human donor with alopecia areata. Both conserved end residues are part of each CDR3. A D gene is named only where the DNA matches it firmly. Only part of the rows carry a size: once, few, many, or a class if the clone is expanded.

D	V	J	size	CDR3	DNA
NA	TRBV30	TRBJ1-4	few	CAWSVQGTNEKLFF	TGTGCCTGGAGTGTACAGGGCACTAATGAAAAACTGTTTTTT
NA	TRBV30	TRBJ1-5	NA	CAWSVGRGNQPQHF	TGTGCCTGGAGTGTCGGACGGGGGAATCAGCCCCAGCATTTT
NA	TRBV11-2	TRBJ2-1	few	CASSFRYNEQFF	TGTGCCAGCAGCTTCAGGTACAATGAGCAGTTCTTC
NA	TRBV30	TRBJ1-1	NA	CAWSVVTEAFF	TGTGCCTGGAGCGTGGTCACTGAAGCTTTCTTT
NA	TRBV9	TRBJ2-1	NA	CASSVRDWSYNEQFF	TGTGCCAGCAGCGTACGCGACTGGAGCTACAATGAGCAGTTCTTC
NA	TRBV14	TRBJ2-7	NA	CASSQGHTSSYEQYF	TGTGCCAGCAGCCAAGGACACACAAGCTCCTACGAGCAGTACTTC
NA	TRBV4-1	TRBJ2-2	NA	CASSRMSYRGRLADTGELFF	TGCGCCAGCAGCCGGATGTCGTACAGGGGGAGACTAGCGGACACCGGGGAGCTGTTTTTT
NA	TRBV25-1	TRBJ2-1	NA	CASSELGRFNEQFF	TGTGCCAGCAGTGAATTGGGACGGTTCAATGAGCAGTTCTTC
NA	TRBV29-1	TRBJ2-3	NA	CSVDGSTDTQYF	TGCAGCGTTGATGGGAGCACAGATACGCAGTATTTT
NA	TRBV6-6	TRBJ1-2	once	CASRDNNYGYTF	TGTGCCAGTAGGGACAATAACTATGGCTACACCTTC
NA	TRBV29-1	TRBJ2-7	NA	CSVKRTQPSLGEQYF	TGCAGCGTTAAACGAACTCAGCCCTCACTAGGGGAGCAGTACTTC
NA	TRBV29-1	TRBJ2-5	NA	CSVEWAAKETQYF	TGCAGCGTTGAGTGGGCGGCGAAGGAGACCCAGTACTTC
NA	TRBV6-5	TRBJ2-5	NA	CASSLGPFQETQYF	TGTGCCAGCAGCCTGGGCCCGTTCCAAGAGACCCAGTACTTC
NA	TRBV7-8	TRBJ1-2	NA	CASSLGGTIYGYTF	TGTGCCAGCAGCTTAGGTGGGACAATCTATGGCTACACCTTC
TRBD1	TRBV9	TRBJ1-1	NA	CASSSTGDTYGSTEAFF	TGTGCCAGCAGCTCAACAGGGGACACTTATGGTAGCACTGAAGCTTTCTTT
NA	TRBV10-3	TRBJ1-1	few	CAISESNRDEAFF	TGTGCCATCAGTGAGTCGAACAGGGATGAAGCTTTCTTT
NA	TRBV9	TRBJ1-1	once	CASSPTYTEAFF	TGTGCCAGCAGCCCTACTTACACTGAAGCTTTCTTT
TRBD2	TRBV10-3	TRBJ2-4	few	CAISGGEGRDNIQYF	TGTGCCATCAGTGGAGGAGAAGGGAGGGATAACATTCAGTACTTC
NA	TRBV29-1	TRBJ2-5	NA	CSVGTLSVQETQYF	TGCAGCGTTGGGACGTTGAGCGTCCAGGAGACCCAGTACTTC
NA	TRBV29-1	TRBJ1-1	few	CSVESTGTVNTEAFF	TGCAGCGTCGAATCCACCGGGACGGTGAACACTGAAGCTTTCTTT
NA	TRBV6-6	TRBJ2-3	few	CASRQAPSTDTQYF	TGTGCCAGCAGGCAGGCCCCTAGCACAGATACGCAGTATTTT
TRBD1	TRBV18	TRBJ2-7	NA	CASSPGTVFYEQYF	TGTGCCAGCTCACCCGGGACAGTATTCTACGAGCAGTACTTC
NA	TRBV28	TRBJ1-2	NA	CASSGRDYGYTF	TGTGCCAGCAGTGGACGGGACTATGGCTACACCTTC
NA	TRBV7-9	TRBJ2-3	few	CASSLAGVPTDTQYF	TGTGCCAGCAGCTTAGCAGGGGTGCCCACAGATACGCAGTATTTT
NA	TRBV7-3	TRBJ2-6	NA	CASSRTSSGANVLTF	TGTGCCAGCAGCCGGACGTCCTCTGGGGCCAACGTCCTGACTTTC
NA	TRBV7-9	TRBJ2-3	NA	CASSLTGDTQYF	TGTGCCAGCAGCTTAACGGGTGATACGCAGTATTTT
TRBD1	TRBV5-1	TRBJ2-7	once	CASSLGTGPYEQYF	TGCGCCAGCAGCTTGGGGACAGGGCCTTACGAGCAGTACTTC
NA	TRBV19	TRBJ1-1	NA	CASRVTGVNTEAFF	TGTGCCAGTAGAGTCACAGGAGTGAACACTGAAGCTTTCTTT
NA	TRBV4-1	TRBJ1-2	few	CASSRFRGNYGYTF	TGCGCCAGCAGCCGTTTTAGGGGTAACTATGGCTACACCTTC
NA	TRBV30	TRBJ2-3	NA	CAWEPLRGTDTQYF	TGTGCCTGGGAACCCCTTAGGGGCACAGATACGCAGTATTTT